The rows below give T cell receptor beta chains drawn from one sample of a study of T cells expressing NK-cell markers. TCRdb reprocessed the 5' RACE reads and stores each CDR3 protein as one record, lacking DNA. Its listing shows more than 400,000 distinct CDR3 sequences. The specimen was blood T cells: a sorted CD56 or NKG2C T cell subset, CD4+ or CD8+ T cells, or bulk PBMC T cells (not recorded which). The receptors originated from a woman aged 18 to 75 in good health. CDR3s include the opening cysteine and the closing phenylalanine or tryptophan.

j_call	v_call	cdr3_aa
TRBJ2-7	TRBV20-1	CSARDFGTSYEQYF
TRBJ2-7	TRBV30	CAWSAGERYEQYF
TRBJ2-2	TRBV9	CASSVGPNLYTGELFF
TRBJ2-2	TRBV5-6	CASRKPGLNTGELFF
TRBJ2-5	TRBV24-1	CATSATLGIGETQYF
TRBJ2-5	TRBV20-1	CSARDGLQETQYF
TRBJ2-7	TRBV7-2	CASSPGPGGFRSYEQYF
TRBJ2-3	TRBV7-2	CASSKILVDTQYF
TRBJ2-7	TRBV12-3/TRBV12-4	CASKGQGPLEQYF
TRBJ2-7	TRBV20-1	CSARPNRDNPNYEQYF
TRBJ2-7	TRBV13	CASTQTSGRYEQYF
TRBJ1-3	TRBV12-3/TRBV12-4	CASATWGDGNTIYF
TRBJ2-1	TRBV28	CASSSTGTGGFTNPPYNEQFF
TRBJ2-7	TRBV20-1	CSARVGSWEQYF
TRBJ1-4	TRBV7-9	CASSLGGIDEKLFF
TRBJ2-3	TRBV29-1	CSGFGDQGTDTQYF
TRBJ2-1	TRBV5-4	CASSLAGRGGHNEQFF
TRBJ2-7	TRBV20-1	CSARGGTSGGGEQYF
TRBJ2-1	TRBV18	CASDGTSDYNEQFF
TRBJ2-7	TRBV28	CASSLRDRPLEQYF
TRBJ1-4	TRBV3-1	CASSNGDIGEKLFF
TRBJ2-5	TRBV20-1	CSAERGGLETQYF
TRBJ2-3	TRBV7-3	CASSPSGTAASDTQYF
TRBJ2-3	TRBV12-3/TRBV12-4	CASSLGLRRDLDTQYF
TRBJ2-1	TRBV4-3	CASSIRQGGNEQFF
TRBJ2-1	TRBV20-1	CSANRDLAYNEQFF
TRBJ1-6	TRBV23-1	CASSLRDLPLHF
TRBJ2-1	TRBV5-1	CASSYSGGAVEEQFF
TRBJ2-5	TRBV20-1	CSAARPGKETQYF
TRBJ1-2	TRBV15	CATSREREGVYGYTF
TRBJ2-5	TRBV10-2	CASTVQAAGTQYF
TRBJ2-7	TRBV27	CASRKIAAGYEQYF
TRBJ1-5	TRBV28	CASKPGLNSNQPQHF
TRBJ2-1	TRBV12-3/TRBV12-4	CASSLNWVKSF
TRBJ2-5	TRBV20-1	CSAQLAPQETQYF
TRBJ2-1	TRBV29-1	CSVELTSGSYNEQFF
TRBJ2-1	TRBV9	CASSVDLGPQFF
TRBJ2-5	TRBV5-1	CASRTGLAVETQYF
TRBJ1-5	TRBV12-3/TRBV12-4	CASSSTRSSNQPQHF
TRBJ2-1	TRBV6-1	CASSEQAANEQFF
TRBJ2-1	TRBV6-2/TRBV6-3	CASSSNGEQFF
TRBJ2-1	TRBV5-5	CASSFPTGHEQFF
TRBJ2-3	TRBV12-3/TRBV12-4	CASSLTTPDTQYF
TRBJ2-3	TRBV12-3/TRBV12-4	CATTLGTGSPLRADTQYF
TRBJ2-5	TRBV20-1	CSAGPRAQETQYF
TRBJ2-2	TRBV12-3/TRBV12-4	CASSFRTEVEMFF
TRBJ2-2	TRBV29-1	CSVARGGANTGELFF
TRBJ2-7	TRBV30	CAWSNNYEQYF
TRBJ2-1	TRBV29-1	CSVPLAGGVNEQFF
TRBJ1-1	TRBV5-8	CASSPDSTRIMNTEAFF
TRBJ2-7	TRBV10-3	CAISGQVSAYEQYF
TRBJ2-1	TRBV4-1	CASSQVGGYNEQFF
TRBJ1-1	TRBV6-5	CASSYSQGQTEAFF
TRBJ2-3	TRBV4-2	CASSLLRESDTQYF
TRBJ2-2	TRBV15	CATHRDRGPTGELFF
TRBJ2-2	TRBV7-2	CASSLTFYRPDTGELFF
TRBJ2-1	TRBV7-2	CASSLGLAGRSEQFF